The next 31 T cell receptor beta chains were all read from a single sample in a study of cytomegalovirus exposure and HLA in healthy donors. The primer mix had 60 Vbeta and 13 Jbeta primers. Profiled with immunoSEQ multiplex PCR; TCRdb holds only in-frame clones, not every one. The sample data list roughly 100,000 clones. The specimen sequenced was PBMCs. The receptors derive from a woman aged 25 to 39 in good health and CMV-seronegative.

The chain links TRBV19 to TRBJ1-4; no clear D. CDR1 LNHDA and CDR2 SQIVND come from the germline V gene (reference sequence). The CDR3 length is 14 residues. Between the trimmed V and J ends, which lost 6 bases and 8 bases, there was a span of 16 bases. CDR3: CASSANSAGEKLFF. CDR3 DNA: TGTGCCAGTAGCGCTAACTCGGCGGGCGAAAAACTGTTTTTT.

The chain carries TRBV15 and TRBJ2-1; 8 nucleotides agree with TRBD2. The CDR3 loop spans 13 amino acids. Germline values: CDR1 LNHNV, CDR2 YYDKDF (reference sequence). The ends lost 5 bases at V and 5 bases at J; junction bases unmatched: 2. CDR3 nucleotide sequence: TGTGCCACCAGCGTGACTAGCGACAATGAGCAGTTCTTC. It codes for CATSVTSDNEQFF.

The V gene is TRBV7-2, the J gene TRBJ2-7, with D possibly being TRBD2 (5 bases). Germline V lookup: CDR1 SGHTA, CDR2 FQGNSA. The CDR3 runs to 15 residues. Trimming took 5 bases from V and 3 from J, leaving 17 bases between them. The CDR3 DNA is TGTGCCAGCAGCGTCACTAAGCGGTCCCTCTACGAGCAGTACTTC. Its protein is CASSVTKRSLYEQYF.

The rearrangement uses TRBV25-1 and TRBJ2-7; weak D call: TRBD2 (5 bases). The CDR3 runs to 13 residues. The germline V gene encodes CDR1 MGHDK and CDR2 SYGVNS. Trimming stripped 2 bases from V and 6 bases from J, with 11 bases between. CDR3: CASSERRSLEQYF. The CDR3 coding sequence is TGTGCCAGCAGTGAAAGGAGGTCTCTCGAGCAGTACTTC.

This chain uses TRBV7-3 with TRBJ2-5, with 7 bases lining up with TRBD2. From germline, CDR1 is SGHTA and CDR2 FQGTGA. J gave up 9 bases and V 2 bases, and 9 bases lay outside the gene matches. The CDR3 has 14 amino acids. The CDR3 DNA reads TGTGCCAGCAGCTTAGGGGTGGGGGGGGTAGCCCAGTACTTC. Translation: CASSLGVGGVAQYF.

The CDR3 loop is CASRVDRGQMAEAFF. CDR3 bases: TGTGCCAGTAGGGTGGACAGGGGGCAAATGGCTGAAGCTTTCTTT. The rearrangement links TRBV19 to TRBJ1-1; 11 nucleotides line up with TRBD1. This CDR3 is 15 amino acids long. V lost 6 bases to trimming and J lost 6 bases; unmatched junction nucleotides: 9. Germline V gene sequence: CDR1 LNHDA, CDR2 SQIVND (reference sequence).

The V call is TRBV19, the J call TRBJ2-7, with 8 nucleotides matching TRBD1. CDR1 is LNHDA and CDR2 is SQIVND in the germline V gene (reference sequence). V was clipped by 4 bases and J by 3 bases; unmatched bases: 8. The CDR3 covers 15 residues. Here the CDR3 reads CASSKGQGRIYEQYF. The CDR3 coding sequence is TGTGCCAGTAGTAAAGGACAGGGCAGGATCTACGAGCAGTACTTC. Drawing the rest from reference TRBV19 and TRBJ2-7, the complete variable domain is DGGITQSPKYLFRKEGQNVTLSCEQNLNHDAMYWYRQDPGQGLRLIYYSQIVNDFQKGDIAEGYSVSREKKESFPLTVTSAQKNPTAFYLCASSKGQGRIYEQYFGPGTRLTVT.

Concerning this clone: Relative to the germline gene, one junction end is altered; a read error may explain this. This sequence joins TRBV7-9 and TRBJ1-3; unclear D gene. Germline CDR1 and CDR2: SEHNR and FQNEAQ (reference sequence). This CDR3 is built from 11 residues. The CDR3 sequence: CASSSRNTIYF. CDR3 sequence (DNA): TGTGCCAGCAGCTCTCGAAACACCATATATTTT.

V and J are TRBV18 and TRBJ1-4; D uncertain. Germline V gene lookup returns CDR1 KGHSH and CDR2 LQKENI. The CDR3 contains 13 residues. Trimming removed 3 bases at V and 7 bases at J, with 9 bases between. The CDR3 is CASSPGPGEKLFF. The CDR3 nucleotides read TGTGCCAGCTCACCGGGTCCGGGTGAAAAACTGTTTTTT.

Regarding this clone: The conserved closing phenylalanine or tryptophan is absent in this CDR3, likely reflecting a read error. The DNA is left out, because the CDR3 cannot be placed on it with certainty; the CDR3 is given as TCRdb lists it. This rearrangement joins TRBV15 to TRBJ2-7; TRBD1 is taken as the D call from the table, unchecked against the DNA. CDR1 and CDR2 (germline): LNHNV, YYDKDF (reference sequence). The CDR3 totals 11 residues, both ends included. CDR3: CATSRFAAGSI.

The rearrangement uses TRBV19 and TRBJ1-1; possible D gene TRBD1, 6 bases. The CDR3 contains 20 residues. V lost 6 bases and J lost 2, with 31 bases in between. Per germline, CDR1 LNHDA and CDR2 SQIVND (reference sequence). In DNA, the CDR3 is TGTGCCAGTAGCTCCGGGACATCGGGAGGGAGGGTTCTAGGAAACACTGAAGCTTTCTTT. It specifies CASSSGTSGGRVLGNTEAFF. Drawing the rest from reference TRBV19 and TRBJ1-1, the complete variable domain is DGGITQSPKYLFRKEGQNVTLSCEQNLNHDAMYWYRQDPGQGLRLIYYSQIVNDFQKGDIAEGYSVSREKKESFPLTVTSAQKNPTAFYLCASSSGTSGGRVLGNTEAFFGQGTRLTVV.

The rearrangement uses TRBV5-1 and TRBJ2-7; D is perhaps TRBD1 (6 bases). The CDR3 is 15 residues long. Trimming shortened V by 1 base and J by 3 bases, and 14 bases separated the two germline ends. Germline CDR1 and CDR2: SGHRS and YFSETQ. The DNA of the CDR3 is TGCGCCAGCAGCTTGCGGGCGGACAGTTACTACGAGCAGTACTTC. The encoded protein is CASSLRADSYYEQYF.

This CDR3 reads CASSPVGVGNTEAFF. In DNA, the CDR3 is TGTGCCAGCAGCCCCGTCGGGGTCGGGAACACTGAAGCTTTCTTT. J is TRBJ1-1 and V is TRBV7-3; D is unresolved. Germline CDR1 reads SGHTA; CDR2 reads FQGTGA. CDR3 size: 15 residues. V lost 5 bases, J lost 1 base, and 14 bases lay in between.

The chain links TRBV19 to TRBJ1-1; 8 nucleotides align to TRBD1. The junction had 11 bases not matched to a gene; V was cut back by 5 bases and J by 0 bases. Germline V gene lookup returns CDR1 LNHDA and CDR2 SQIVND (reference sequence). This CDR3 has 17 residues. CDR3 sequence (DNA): TGTGCCAGTAGTCTTCGGACAGGGAATGGGATGAACACTGAAGCTTTCTTT. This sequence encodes CASSLRTGNGMNTEAFF.

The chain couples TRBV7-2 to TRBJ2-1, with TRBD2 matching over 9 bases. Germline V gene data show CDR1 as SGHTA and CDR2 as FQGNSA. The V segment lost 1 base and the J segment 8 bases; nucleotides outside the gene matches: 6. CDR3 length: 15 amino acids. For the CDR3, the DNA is TGTGCCAGCAGCTTAGATGCTAGCGGGGTCTATGAGCAGTTCTTC. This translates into CASSLDASGVYEQFF.

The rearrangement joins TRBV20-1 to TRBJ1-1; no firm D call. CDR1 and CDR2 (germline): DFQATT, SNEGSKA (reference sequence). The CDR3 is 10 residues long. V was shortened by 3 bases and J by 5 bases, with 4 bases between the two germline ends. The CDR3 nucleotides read TGCAGTGCTAGGCGGACTGAAGCTTTCTTT. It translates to CSARRTEAFF.

The CDR3, as DNA: TGCAGCGTAATGGGACAGCTTAACACTGAAGCTTTCTTT. As protein: CSVMGQLNTEAFF. The rearrangement links TRBV29-1 to TRBJ1-1; 7 positions match TRBD1. The CDR3 consists of 13 residues. From germline, CDR1 is SQVTM and CDR2 ANQGSEA. The V segment lost 6 bases and the J segment 2 bases; nucleotides outside the gene matches: 6.

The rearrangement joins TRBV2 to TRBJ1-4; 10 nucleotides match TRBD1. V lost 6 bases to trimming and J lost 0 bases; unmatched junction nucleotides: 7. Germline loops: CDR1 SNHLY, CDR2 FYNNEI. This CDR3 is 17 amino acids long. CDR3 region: CASSGSDRGSTNEKLFF. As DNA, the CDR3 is TGTGCCAGCAGCGGGTCGGACAGGGGGTCAACTAATGAAAAACTGTTTTTT.

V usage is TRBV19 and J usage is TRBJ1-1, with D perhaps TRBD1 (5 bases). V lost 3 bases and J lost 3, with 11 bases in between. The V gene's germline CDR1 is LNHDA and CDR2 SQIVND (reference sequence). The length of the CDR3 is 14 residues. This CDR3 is CASSIGGEDTEAFF. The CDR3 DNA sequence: TGTGCCAGTAGTATTGGAGGGGAGGACACTGAAGCTTTCTTT. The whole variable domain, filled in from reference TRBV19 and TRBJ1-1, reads DGGITQSPKYLFRKEGQNVTLSCEQNLNHDAMYWYRQDPGQGLRLIYYSQIVNDFQKGDIAEGYSVSREKKESFPLTVTSAQKNPTAFYLCASSIGGEDTEAFFGQGTRLTVV.

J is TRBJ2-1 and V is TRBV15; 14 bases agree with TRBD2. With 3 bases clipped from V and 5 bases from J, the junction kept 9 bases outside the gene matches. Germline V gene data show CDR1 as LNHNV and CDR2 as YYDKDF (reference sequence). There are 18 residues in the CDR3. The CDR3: CATSSGTSGRRRHNEQFF. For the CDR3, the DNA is TGTGCCACCAGCAGTGGGACTAGCGGGAGAAGGCGGCACAATGAGCAGTTCTTC.

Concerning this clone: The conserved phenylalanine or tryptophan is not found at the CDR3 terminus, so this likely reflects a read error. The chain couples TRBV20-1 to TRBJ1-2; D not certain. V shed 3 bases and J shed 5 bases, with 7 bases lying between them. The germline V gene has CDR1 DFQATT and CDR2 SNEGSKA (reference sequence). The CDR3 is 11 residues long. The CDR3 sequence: CSASTDYGYTS. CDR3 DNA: TGCAGTGCTAGCACAGATTATGGCTACACCTCC.

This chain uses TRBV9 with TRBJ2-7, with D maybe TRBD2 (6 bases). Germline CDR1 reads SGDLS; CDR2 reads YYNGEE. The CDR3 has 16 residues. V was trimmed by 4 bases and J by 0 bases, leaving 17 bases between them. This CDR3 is CASSPGGTHFSYEQYF. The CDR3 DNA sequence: TGTGCCAGCAGCCCCGGCGGGACCCACTTCTCCTACGAGCAGTACTTC.

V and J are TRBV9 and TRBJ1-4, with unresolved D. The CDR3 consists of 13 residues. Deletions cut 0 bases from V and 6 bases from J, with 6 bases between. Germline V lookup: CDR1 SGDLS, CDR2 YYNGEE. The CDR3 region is CASSVGLHEKLFF. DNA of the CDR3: TGTGCCAGCAGCGTAGGACTTCATGAAAAACTGTTTTTT. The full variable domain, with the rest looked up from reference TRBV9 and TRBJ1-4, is DSGVTQTPKHLITATGQRVTLRCSPRSGDLSVYWYQQSLDQGLQFLIQYYNGEERAKGNILERFSAQQFPDLHSELNLSSLELGDSALYFCASSVGLHEKLFFGSGTQLSVL.

The CDR3 spells CASSSKAGQGNTEAFF. The CDR3 DNA reads TGTGCCAGCAGCTCGAAGGCCGGACAGGGGAACACTGAAGCTTTCTTT. The rearrangement joins TRBV7-9 to TRBJ1-1; 8 bases are shared with TRBD1. The germline CDR1 and CDR2 sequences are SEHNR and FQNEAQ (reference sequence). The CDR3 covers 16 residues. After removal of 4 bases from V and 1 base from J, the junction contained 8 bases not matched to a gene.

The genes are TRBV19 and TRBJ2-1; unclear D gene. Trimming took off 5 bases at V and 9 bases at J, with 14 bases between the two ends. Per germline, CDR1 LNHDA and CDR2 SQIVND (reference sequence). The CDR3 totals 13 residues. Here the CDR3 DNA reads TGTGCCAGTAGTGCGCAAGTCGTCGGTGAGCAGTTCTTC. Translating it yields CASSAQVVGEQFF.

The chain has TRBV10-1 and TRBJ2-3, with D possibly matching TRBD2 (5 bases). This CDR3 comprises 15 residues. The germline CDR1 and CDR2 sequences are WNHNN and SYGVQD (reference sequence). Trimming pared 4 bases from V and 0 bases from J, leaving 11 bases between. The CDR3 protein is CASSGGRGSTDTQYF. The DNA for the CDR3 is TGCGCCAGCAGTGGAGGCCGCGGGAGCACAGATACGCAGTATTTT.

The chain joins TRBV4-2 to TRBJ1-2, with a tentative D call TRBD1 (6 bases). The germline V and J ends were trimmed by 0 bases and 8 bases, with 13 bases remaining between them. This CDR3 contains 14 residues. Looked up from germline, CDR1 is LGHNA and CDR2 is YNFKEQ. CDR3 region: CASSQDVTGRGYTF. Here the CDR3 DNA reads TGTGCCAGCAGCCAAGATGTAACAGGGAGAGGCTACACCTTC.

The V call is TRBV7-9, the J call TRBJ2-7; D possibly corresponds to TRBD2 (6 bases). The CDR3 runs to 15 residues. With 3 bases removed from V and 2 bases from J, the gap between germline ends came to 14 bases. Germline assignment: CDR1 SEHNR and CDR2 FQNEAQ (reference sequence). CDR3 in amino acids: CASSFEGRGTYEQYF. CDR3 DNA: TGTGCCAGCAGCTTTGAGGGGCGGGGCACCTACGAGCAGTACTTC.

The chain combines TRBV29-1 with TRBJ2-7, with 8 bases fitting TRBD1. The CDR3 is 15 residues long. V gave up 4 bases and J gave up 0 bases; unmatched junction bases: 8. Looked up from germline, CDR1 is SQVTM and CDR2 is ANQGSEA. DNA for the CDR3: TGCAGCGTTGTGTTGCGGACAGGGAGCTCCTACGAGCAGTACTTC. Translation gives CSVVLRTGSSYEQYF.

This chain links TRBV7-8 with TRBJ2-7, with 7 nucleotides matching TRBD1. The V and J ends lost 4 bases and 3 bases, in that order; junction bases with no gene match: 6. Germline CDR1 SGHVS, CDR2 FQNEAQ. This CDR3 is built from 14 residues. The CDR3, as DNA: TGTGCCAGCAGCTCCGACAGGGTTGGCTACGAGCAGTACTTC. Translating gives CASSSDRVGYEQYF.

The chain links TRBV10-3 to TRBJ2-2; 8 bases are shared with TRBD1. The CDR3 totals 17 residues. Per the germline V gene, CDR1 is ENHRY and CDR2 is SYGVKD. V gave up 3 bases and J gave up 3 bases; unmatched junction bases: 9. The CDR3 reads CAISDYDRGVDTGELFF. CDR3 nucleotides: TGTGCCATCAGTGACTATGACAGGGGAGTCGACACCGGGGAGCTGTTTTTT.